By sample share, the clone carrying this T cell receptor beta chain is medium-sized. This entry is derived from a study of patients and donors after allogeneic stem cell transplantation. CDR3 length: 15 amino acids. The germline V and J ends were trimmed by 7 bases and 4 bases, with 17 bases remaining between them. TCRdb recomputed calls from the RT-PCR reads with MiXCR, one row per CDR3 protein. The data show around 2,000 distinct CDR3 sequences, with roughly 1.6% seen just once and about 5.7% held by the top ten. This sequence was found in a human donor who was either an allogeneic HSCT recipient or a stem cell or donor lymphocyte infusion donor (not recorded which). It is not recorded whose cells these are; they may come from a transplant donor. The sequenced sample consisted of blood, either unsorted or a sorted T cell fraction (not recorded which). This sequence joins TRBV12-3 or TRBV12-4 and TRBJ2-1; D is perhaps TRBD1 or TRBD2 (5 bases each). The CDR3 DNA reads as TGTGCCAGCACCGAGAGGGGCCAAGGGTACAATGAGCAGTTCTTC. As protein: CASTERGQGYNEQFF.